Each of the 6 T cell receptor beta chains below was sequenced from the same sample in a study of T cell responses to AZD1222 COVID-19 vaccine. Method: immunoSEQ multiplex PCR; TCRdb's copy keeps in-frame clones and lacks some. Counted here are around 130,000 clones, approximately 83% occurring once; the ten biggest clones make up roughly 9.1%. The sequences come from peripheral blood, collected on day 0 of AZD1222 vaccination. The receptors derive from an adult in good health.

This clone occurred once. The V and J genes are TRBV2 and TRBJ1-1; unclear D gene. The CDR3 sequence is 12 residues long. Trimming shortened V by 7 bases and J by 10 bases, and 16 bases separated the two germline ends. Per the germline V gene, CDR1 is SNHLY and CDR2 is FYNNEI. CDR3 coding DNA: TGTGCCAGCATCCCCCGGTTGGAGGCAGCTTTCTTT. It is translated as CASIPRLEAAFF.

V is TRBV24-1 and J is TRBJ2-2; TRBD2 aligns across 12 bases. V was clipped by 4 bases and J by 5 bases; unmatched bases: 4. Germline V gene lookup returns CDR1 KGHDR and CDR2 SFDVKD. The CDR3 runs to 16 residues. The CDR3 loop reads CATSDVLAGGTGELFF. The CDR3, as DNA: TGTGCCACCAGTGACGTACTAGCGGGAGGAACCGGGGAGCTGTTTTTT.

The chain is built from TRBV18 and TRBJ2-6, with unresolved D. The CDR3 sequence is 16 residues long. Germline V gene data show CDR1 as KGHSH and CDR2 as LQKENI. V lost 3 bases to trimming and J lost 2 bases, with 11 bases between them. The CDR3 DNA reads TGTGCCAGCTCACCTTCCCCTTTAGCTGGGGCCAACGTCCTGACTTTC. Its protein is CASSPSPLAGANVLTF.

This clone appeared a few times. The chain carries TRBV20-1 and TRBJ1-1; 8 bases align to TRBD1. CDR1 is DFQATT, CDR2 SNEGSKA, per germline (reference sequence). The ends lost 6 bases at V and 7 bases at J; junction bases unmatched: 4. CDR3 length: 11 amino acids. CDR3 sequence: CSAPGGNEAFF. The CDR3 DNA sequence: TGCAGTGCCCCAGGGGGCAATGAAGCTTTCTTT.

This clone was counted between two and nine times. The genes are TRBV2 and TRBJ1-1; TRBD1 aligns across 7 bases. Germline V gives CDR1 SNHLY, CDR2 FYNNEI. This CDR3 comprises 12 residues. V lost 7 bases, J lost 10 bases, and 9 bases stayed unmatched. CDR3 residues: CASNLQGQVAFF. CDR3 DNA sequence: TGTGCCAGCAACCTACAGGGGCAGGTAGCTTTCTTT.

The rearrangement links TRBV19 to TRBJ1-1; TRBD1 might be the D (6 bases). The CDR3 is 15 amino acids. With 9 bases removed from V and 0 bases from J, the gap between germline ends came to 17 bases. Germline loops: CDR1 LNHDA, CDR2 SQIVND (reference sequence). In nucleotides, the CDR3 is TGTGCCAGAATGGGGGGGCCGGAAATGAACACTGAAGCTTTCTTT. This sequence encodes CARMGGPEMNTEAFF.